Shown below are 28 T cell receptor beta chains from a single sample sequenced in a study of cytomegalovirus exposure and HLA in healthy donors. PCR was performed using 60 Vbeta and 13 Jbeta primers. Clones were read by immunoSEQ multiplex PCR, and TCRdb kept only the in-frame ones, dropping some. The sample holds about 140,000 clones, around 84% seen once. What was sequenced was PBMCs. All receptors come from a man aged 50 or older in good health and CMV-seronegative.

This chain connects TRBV6-4 to TRBJ1-1; 7 nucleotides align to TRBD1. V trimming: 6 bases; J trimming: 4 bases; junction bases outside the gene matches: 8. Germline-derived CDR1 and CDR2 are MRHNA and SNTAGT. This CDR3 has 14 amino acids. In DNA, the CDR3 is TGTGCCAGCAGACCGGACAGGCTAACCACTGAAGCTTTCTTT. This gives the protein CASRPDRLTTEAFF.

Only one count was recorded for this clone. In DNA form, the CDR3 reads TGCGCCAGCAGCCCGGACAGGGGTAATTCACCCCTCCACTTT. Encoded protein: CASSPDRGNSPLHF. The chain couples TRBV5-1 to TRBJ1-6, with 9 bases matching TRBD1. The CDR3 totals 14 residues. CDR1 and CDR2 from the germline V gene are SGHRS and YFSETQ. J lost 6 bases, V lost 4 bases, and 2 bases had no gene match. Variable domain in full (rest from reference TRBV5-1 and TRBJ1-6): KAGVTQTPRYLIKTRGQQVTLSCSPISGHRSVSWYQQTPGQGLQFLFEYFSETQRNKGNFPGRFSGRQFSNSRSEMNVSTLELGDSALYLCASSPDRGNSPLHFGNGTRLTVT.

V usage is TRBV7-6 and J usage is TRBJ1-6; D is unclear. This CDR3 contains 13 residues. V lost 5 bases and J lost 8, with 10 bases in between. The germline V gene encodes CDR1 SGHVS and CDR2 FNYEAQ. DNA of the CDR3: TGTGCCAGCAGCCCGCGATCCGATTCACCCCTCCACTTT. Protein sequence: CASSPRSDSPLHF.

V and J are TRBV10-1 and TRBJ2-7; 13 bases agree with TRBD2. The CDR3 extends over 14 amino acids. Germline loops: CDR1 WNHNN, CDR2 SYGVQD (reference sequence). Trimming cost V 8 bases and J 5 bases; bases outside gene matches: 6. The CDR3 nucleotides are TGCGCCAGCGGATCCGGGACTAGCGGGAACGAGCAGTACTTC. This sequence encodes CASGSGTSGNEQYF.

In the case of this clone: At one boundary the junction diverges from the germline segment, which might be a read error. Other DNA sequences from this sample encode an identical CDR3 as well. The J gene is TRBJ2-2, the V gene TRBV30; the D gene is possibly TRBD1 (5 bases). This CDR3 is 13 amino acids long. Germline-derived CDR1 and CDR2 are GTSNPN and SVGIG (reference sequence). The chain's CDR3 is CASSLWGDGELFF. In nucleotides, the CDR3 is TGCGCCTCCTCCTTGTGGGGCGACGGGGAGCTGTTTTTT.

The chain links TRBV11-2 to TRBJ1-2; 7 nucleotides line up with TRBD1. Germline V gene data show CDR1 as SGHAT and CDR2 as FQNNGV. This CDR3 is built from 14 residues. J was trimmed by 5 bases and V by 2 bases; bases with no gene match: 5. CDR3 amino acids: CASSLSRGQYGYTF. In DNA form, the CDR3 reads TGTGCCAGCAGCTTATCTAGGGGGCAGTATGGCTACACCTTC.

The V call is TRBV11-2, the J call TRBJ1-4; 7 nucleotides agree with TRBD1. The CDR3 runs to 14 residues. Trimming removed 4 bases from V and 8 bases from J; junction bases left unmatched: 7. Germline-derived CDR1 and CDR2 are SGHAT and FQNNGV. The CDR3 region has the DNA TGTGCCAGCAGCTCAAACAGGGGAGGCGAAAAACTGTTTTTT. Translation gives CASSSNRGGEKLFF.

This chain uses TRBV2 with TRBJ2-7; a possible D gene is TRBD1 (5 bases). Trimming removed 6 bases at V and 4 bases at J, with 22 bases between. Germline CDR1 and CDR2: SNHLY and FYNNEI. This CDR3 region has 16 residues. This CDR3 is CASRASLGASGYEQYF. The CDR3 DNA sequence: TGTGCCAGCAGGGCCTCTCTTGGGGCCTCTGGGTACGAGCAGTACTTC.

The J gene is TRBJ2-7, the V gene TRBV27; D is undetermined. Trimming stripped 0 bases from V and 3 bases from J, with 15 bases between. This CDR3 comprises 16 residues. CDR1 is MNHEY and CDR2 is SMNVEV in the germline V gene (reference sequence). The CDR3 coding sequence is TGTGCCAGCAGTTTATCCCTAGGAACCCACCTCTACGAGCAGTACTTC. Translation: CASSLSLGTHLYEQYF.

The gene calls are TRBV2 and TRBJ2-1; 7 bases agree with TRBD2. The trim removed 4 bases at V and 2 bases at J, leaving 8 bases unmatched. Germline values: CDR1 SNHLY, CDR2 FYNNEI. This CDR3 has 16 residues. The CDR3 loop reads CASSGASGRTYNEQFF. The DNA for the CDR3 is TGTGCCAGCAGTGGAGCTAGCGGACGGACCTACAATGAGCAGTTCTTC.

The chain combines TRBV18 with TRBJ2-7; 10 bases match TRBD2. V was pared by 5 bases and J by 0 bases, with 4 bases of the junction left unmatched. The CDR3 is made up of 15 amino acids. Germline assignment: CDR1 KGHSH and CDR2 LQKENI. The CDR3 DNA is TGTGCCAGCTCATCAGGACTAGCGGTCTCCTACGAGCAGTACTTC. Amino acids: CASSSGLAVSYEQYF.

The chain uses TRBV12-5 and TRBJ2-7; TRBD2 might be the D (6 bases). This CDR3 region has 21 residues. Germline-derived CDR1 and CDR2 are LGHNT and FRNRAP. V lost 2 bases and J lost 0, with 29 bases in between. The CDR3 sequence: CASGLRGTGTPLGISSYEQYF. The CDR3, as DNA: TGTGCTAGTGGTTTGAGGGGAACCGGGACTCCCCTTGGAATAAGCTCCTACGAGCAGTACTTC.

This rearrangement joins TRBV4-1 to TRBJ2-7, with 12 positions matching TRBD2. J lost 6 bases, V lost 1 base, and 7 bases had no gene match. CDR3 length: 16 amino acids. Per germline, CDR1 MGHRA and CDR2 YSYEKL. CDR3 amino acids: CASSQGLLAGGSEQYF. The DNA of the CDR3 is TGCGCCAGCAGCCAAGGGTTACTAGCGGGAGGATCCGAGCAGTACTTC.

The chain links TRBV6-5 to TRBJ1-2, with 9 bases that match TRBD1. The CDR3 is 15 amino acids. Looked up from germline, CDR1 is MNHEY and CDR2 is SVGAGI. J lost 4 bases, V lost 2 bases, and 5 bases had no gene match. CDR3 in DNA: TGTGCCAGCAGTTACCGGGACAGGGATACCTATGGCTACACCTTC. Translated, it gives CASSYRDRDTYGYTF.

The chain links TRBV19 to TRBJ2-3, with 9 bases matching TRBD1. In germline, CDR1 is LNHDA, CDR2 SQIVND (reference sequence). The CDR3 length is 15 residues. V shed 4 bases and J 3 bases; nucleotides not matched to a gene: 5. CDR3 in DNA: TGTGCCAGTAGTAGCCCGGACAGGGGAACAGATACGCAGTATTTT. This codes for CASSSPDRGTDTQYF.

The chain couples TRBV6-5 to TRBJ1-2; no definite D call. The CDR3 loop spans 15 amino acids. The germline gives CDR1 MNHEY, CDR2 SVGAGI. Trimming removed 0 bases at V and 4 bases at J, with 12 bases between. DNA for the CDR3: TGTGCCAGCAGTTACTCGTCGAACAGACCCTATGGCTACACCTTC. Translating it yields CASSYSSNRPYGYTF.

V is TRBV5-4 and J is TRBJ2-6; D uncertain. Trimming left V 4 bases short and J 1 base short, with 15 bases between. The CDR3 has 17 residues. The germline V gene has CDR1 SGHNT and CDR2 YYREEE (reference sequence). In DNA form, the CDR3 reads TGTGCCAGCAGCCCCCCTCAGCCAGGATCTGGGGCCAACGTCCTGACTTTC. Translated: CASSPPQPGSGANVLTF.

The V and J genes are TRBV29-1 and TRBJ2-5; 8 bases are a match to TRBD1. The end of the DNA fits TRBJ2-7 better, so the J call may be wrong. CDR3 size: 13 residues. Germline V gives CDR1 SQVTM, CDR2 ANQGSEA. The CDR3 DNA follows: TGCAGCGCCAGGACAGGGCAAAGGTACGAGCAGTACTTC. As protein: CSARTGQRYEQYF.

This clone was observed once. The V and J genes are TRBV2 and TRBJ2-5, with D unresolved. Germline V CDR1 and CDR2: SNHLY, FYNNEI. V lost 6 bases and J lost 5, with 13 bases in between. The CDR3 contains 13 residues. CDR3 protein: CASRRSGSETQYF. In nucleotides, the CDR3 is TGTGCCAGCAGAAGGTCAGGTTCGGAGACCCAGTACTTC.

The chain employs TRBV11-3 and TRBJ2-2; D is perhaps TRBD1 (6 bases). V shed 2 bases and J shed 6 bases, with 16 bases lying between them. This CDR3 contains 16 residues. Looked up from germline, CDR1 is SGHNT and CDR2 is YENEEA. DNA for the CDR3: TGTGCCAGCAGCTTACGCGGGCAGGGGTACGCCGGGGAGCTGTTTTTT. Its translation: CASSLRGQGYAGELFF. Supplemented by reference TRBV11-3 and TRBJ2-2, the full variable domain reads EAGVVQSPRYKIIEKKQPVAFWCNPISGHNTLYWYLQNLGQGPELLIRYENEEAVDDSQLPKDRFSAERLKGVDSTLKIQPAELGDSAVYLCASSLRGQGYAGELFFGEGSRLTVL.

The chain carries TRBV6-1 and TRBJ1-1, with 9 bases fitting TRBD1. After removal of 3 bases from V and 10 bases from J, the junction contained 6 bases not matched to a gene. Per the germline V gene, CDR1 is MNHNS and CDR2 is SASEGT. CDR3 length: 13 residues. The CDR3 nucleotides are TGTGCCAGCAGTGATACAGGGGGCTCTGGAGCTTTCTTT. Its protein product is CASSDTGGSGAFF.

V usage is TRBV6-5 and J usage is TRBJ2-2; a weak D match, TRBD2 (6 bases). Germline V gene lookup returns CDR1 MNHEY and CDR2 SVGAGI. Trimming stripped 2 bases from V and 5 bases from J, with 6 bases between. The CDR3 length is 13 residues. For the CDR3, the DNA is TGTGCCAGCAGTTACCGGGGGACCGGGGAGCTGTTTTTT. This gives the protein CASSYRGTGELFF.

V usage is TRBV10-1 and J usage is TRBJ2-2, with a possible D match to TRBD1 (5 bases). The V end was cut by 8 bases, the J end by 3 bases, with 13 bases between. Germline V gene data show CDR1 as WNHNN and CDR2 as SYGVQD (reference sequence). CDR3 size: 14 residues. The CDR3 DNA reads TGCGCCAGCCGACAACAGGTTTACACCGGGGAGCTGTTTTTT. It yields the protein CASRQQVYTGELFF.

The chain's CDR3 is CASSELAVTGELFF. In nucleotides, the CDR3 is TGTGCCAGCAGCGAACTAGCGGTCACCGGGGAGCTGTTTTTT. This chain connects TRBV7-3 to TRBJ2-2; the match to TRBD2 covers 8 bases. Germline V gene lookup returns CDR1 SGHTA and CDR2 FQGTGA. V lost 5 bases to trimming and J lost 4 bases; unmatched junction nucleotides: 3. This CDR3 has 14 amino acids. Drawing the rest from reference TRBV7-3 and TRBJ2-2, the complete variable domain is GAGVSQTPSNKVTEKGKYVELRCDPISGHTALYWYRQSLGQGPEFLIYFQGTGAADDSGLPNDRFFAVRPEGSVSTLKIQRTERGDSAVYLCASSELAVTGELFFGEGSRLTVL.

CDR3 protein: CASSLSTTQYF. CDR3 coding DNA: TGTGCCAGCAGCTTATCGACAACGCAGTATTTT. The V and J genes are TRBV7-2 and TRBJ2-3; D is uncertain. The germline gives CDR1 SGHTA, CDR2 FQGNSA. Trimming left V 2 bases short and J 9 bases short, with 6 bases between. The CDR3 has 11 amino acids.

The rearrangement links TRBV4-1 to TRBJ2-7; D uncertain. The ends were cut back, 0 bases at V and 6 bases at J, with 9 bases in the middle. Germline assignment: CDR1 MGHRA and CDR2 YSYEKL. This CDR3 contains 13 residues. For the CDR3, the DNA is TGCGCCAGCAGCCAAGACCCTACTACCGAGCAGTACTTC. Protein sequence: CASSQDPTTEQYF.

This sequence joins TRBV30 and TRBJ1-5; D is uncertain. There are 13 residues in the CDR3. V was trimmed by 2 bases and J by 3 bases, leaving 8 bases between them. Germline V CDR1 and CDR2: GTSNPN, SVGIG (reference sequence). Written as DNA, the CDR3 is TGTGCCTGGAGTATGGGCCCCAATCAGCCCCAGCATTTT. It translates to CAWSMGPNQPQHF.

This chain uses TRBV2 with TRBJ2-5, with a weak D call TRBD2 (5 bases). Germline loops: CDR1 SNHLY, CDR2 FYNNEI. The CDR3 runs to 13 residues. V was pared by 4 bases and J by 5 bases, with 11 bases between. CDR3: CASSGTGGETQYF. CDR3 in DNA: TGTGCCAGCAGTGGTACCGGCGGGGAGACCCAGTACTTC. Supplemented by reference TRBV2 and TRBJ2-5, the full variable domain reads EPEVTQTPSHQVTQMGQEVILRCVPISNHLYFYWYRQILGQKVEFLVSFYNNEISEKSEIFDDQFSVERPDGSNFTLKIRSTKLEDSAMYFCASSGTGGETQYFGPGTRLLVL.